The 6 T cell receptor beta chains listed next were all sequenced from one sample in a study of tumor-infiltrating lymphocytes in oesophageal squamous cell carcinoma. Each CDR3 protein is one row after TCRdb ran MiXCR on the PCR reads. The sample holds roughly 7,000 distinct CDR3 sequences, 15% to 18% seen once. The sequencing sample was made of blood. The receptor source for this set is a male donor with esophageal squamous cell carcinoma.

Many counts were recorded for this clonotype. A much larger clone differs from this one at a single base, so this may be a read error. The gene calls are TRBV12-3 or TRBV12-4 and TRBJ2-7; perhaps TRBD2 as D (5 bases). V gave up 6 bases and J gave up 7 bases, with 25 bases separating them. The CDR3 runs to 16 residues. The CDR3 nucleotides read TGTGCCAGCAGCCCCCTAAGGACTTTATCCTACAATGAGCAGTACTTC. Translation: CASSPLRTLSYNEQYF.

This clonotype was counted between two and nine times. This rearrangement joins TRBV19 to TRBJ2-7; TRBD2 matches at 14 bases. Near its end, the DNA agrees better with TRBJ2-1, so the J call may be wrong. CDR1 and CDR2 from the germline V gene are LNHDA and SQIVND (reference sequence). This CDR3 is built from 17 residues. For the CDR3, the DNA is TGTGCCAGTAGTCCGACTAGCGGGGGGGCCGGTTTCTGGGAGCAGTTCTTC. Its translation is CASSPTSGGAGFWEQFF.

This clonotype is medium-sized. The genes are TRBV12-3 or TRBV12-4 and TRBJ2-7, with D perhaps matching TRBD1 (6 bases). Trimming pared 4 bases from V and 2 bases from J, leaving 21 bases between. The CDR3 consists of 17 residues. The CDR3 coding sequence is TGTGCCAGCAGTTGGATAAGTACAGGGAAAGTCCCCTACGAGCAGTACTTC. This sequence encodes CASSWISTGKVPYEQYF.

This clonotype ranks as medium-sized. The chain uses TRBV11-2 and TRBJ2-3, with D uncertain. The CDR3 runs 14 residues. The germline V and J ends were trimmed by 3 bases and 1 base, with 8 bases remaining between them. Germline CDR1 reads SGHAT; CDR2 reads FQNNGV. CDR3 nucleotides: TGTGCCAGCAGCTTCTCCCGGGGCACAGATACGCAGTATTTT. This encodes CASSFSRGTDTQYF.

This clonotype has a count of ten or more. Being one base from a much bigger clone, this may be a read error. This rearrangement joins TRBV10-3 to TRBJ2-5; D call uncertain. CDR1 is ENHRY, CDR2 SYGVKD, per germline. The V end was cut by 3 bases, the J end by 11 bases, with 19 bases between. There are 14 residues in the CDR3. As DNA, the CDR3 is TGTGCCATCAGTGAAAGGAGTTCCTACAATGAGCAGTACTTC. This encodes CAISERSSYNEQYF.

This clonotype was recorded a few times. The chain couples TRBV18 to TRBJ2-4, with a possible D match to TRBD1 (5 bases). The better agreement between TRBJ2-7 and the DNA end casts doubt on the J call. Germline V gene data show CDR1 as KGHSH and CDR2 as LQKENI. This CDR3 is built from 16 residues. This chain's CDR3 is CASSPHRSGASYEQYF. The CDR3 bases are TGTGCCAGCTCACCCCACCGATCTGGGGCCAGCTACGAGCAGTACTTC.